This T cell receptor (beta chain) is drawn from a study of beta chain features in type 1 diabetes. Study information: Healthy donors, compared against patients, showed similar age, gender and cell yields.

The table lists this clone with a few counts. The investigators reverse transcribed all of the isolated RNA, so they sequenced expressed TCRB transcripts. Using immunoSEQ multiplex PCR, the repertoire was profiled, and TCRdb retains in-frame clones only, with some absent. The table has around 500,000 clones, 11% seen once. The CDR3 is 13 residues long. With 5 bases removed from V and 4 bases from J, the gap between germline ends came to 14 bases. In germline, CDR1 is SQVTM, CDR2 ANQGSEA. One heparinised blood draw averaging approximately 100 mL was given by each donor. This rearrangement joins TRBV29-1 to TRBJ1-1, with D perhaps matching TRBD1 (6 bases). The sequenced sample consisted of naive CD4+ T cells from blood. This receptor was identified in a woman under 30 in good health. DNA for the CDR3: TGCAGCGTTCGAAGGGGGGTGAGCACTGAAGCTTTCTTT. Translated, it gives CSVRRGVSTEAFF.